The subject of this entry is one T cell receptor beta chain. The data are from a study of blood T cell repertoires in COVID-19. Study summary: Samples came from the United States, Italy and Spain, spanning acute and convalescent COVID-19. PBMCs, B-cell-depleted T cells, or T cells provided the cDNA or gDNA that made up the material.

In the original workflow: Nucleated cell number was recorded as an estimate derived from reference gene primer amplification. Only in-frame clones appear in the TCRdb table, and some are missing; sequencing was by immunoSEQ multiplex PCR. Clonal size and the V and J genes are those of that table, whereas D and trimming came from the DNA. The sample carries some 170,000 clones, 65% to 85% recorded once. Germline V gene sequence: CDR1 MNHEY, CDR2 SVGAGI. The CDR3 consists of 14 residues. V dropped 7 bases and J dropped 1; count of bases not matched to a gene: 7. Sequencing used peripheral blood. The source is an elderly woman with active or convalescent COVID-19. The V gene is TRBV6-5, the J gene TRBJ2-7, with TRBD1 identical over 7 bases. CDR3 sequence (DNA): TGTGCCAGCATCTTGACAGGGAAATCCTACGAGCAGTACTTC. Translation gives CASILTGKSYEQYF.